These 2 T cell receptor beta chains share one sample of origin, sequenced in a study of T-cell memory formation after mild COVID-19. TCRdb independently ran MiXCR on the 5' RACE reads; one entry per CDR3 protein. The table lists around 320,000 distinct CDR3 sequences, roughly an eighth of them singletons. Sequenced material: PBMCs or a T cell subset sorted from them (not recorded which). The receptors originated from a man younger than 35 who had mild COVID-19 (a few samples of this study predate the infection). Cell type and time point are not known.

Ten or more counts support this clonotype. This chain's CDR3 is CASSLSTGDPGYTF. Here the CDR3 DNA reads TGTGCCAGCTCACTCTCGACAGGGGACCCTGGCTACACCTTC. This chain links TRBV18 with TRBJ1-2, with 8 nucleotides matching TRBD1. Per the germline V gene, CDR1 is KGHSH and CDR2 is LQKENI. V was clipped by 4 bases and J by 7 bases; unmatched bases: 8. CDR3 size: 14 residues.

The chain has TRBV27 and TRBJ2-7; no firm D call. This CDR3 contains 13 residues. Trimming cost V 3 bases and J 0 bases, with 6 bases left between them. Germline-derived CDR1 and CDR2 are MNHEY and SMNVEV (reference sequence). The CDR3: CASSLRPSYEQYF. In DNA form, the CDR3 reads TGTGCCAGCAGTTTGAGGCCCTCCTACGAGCAGTACTTC.